The entry below gives a single T cell receptor (beta chain) sequence along with its context. Its antigen is undetermined. With 6 bases clipped from V and 1 base from J, the junction kept 9 bases outside the gene matches. The germline gives CDR1 KGHSH, CDR2 LQKENI. This CDR3 contains 16 residues. This specimen belongs to a study of coeliac disease. Study information: Coeliac patients had newly diagnosed active disease, refractory type I disease, or gluten-free diet control. General observations from the study: Published gliadin-specific TRB sequences appeared in about 55% of the 18 coeliac samples, 1 of 6 controls.

Measured with immunoSEQ multiplex PCR; TCRdb has only the in-frame clones, and not every one. The table lists about 2,200 clones, roughly 62% of them singletons. This chain links TRBV18 with TRBJ2-4, with TRBD2 matching over 7 bases. Sequenced sample: lamina propria lymphocytes from the gut. The sequence came from a woman between 25 and 40 years old with active celiac disease. The CDR3 is CASSPSNGRAKNIQYF. The CDR3 region has the DNA TGTGCCAGCTCGCCGTCGAACGGGAGGGCCAAAAACATTCAGTACTTC.